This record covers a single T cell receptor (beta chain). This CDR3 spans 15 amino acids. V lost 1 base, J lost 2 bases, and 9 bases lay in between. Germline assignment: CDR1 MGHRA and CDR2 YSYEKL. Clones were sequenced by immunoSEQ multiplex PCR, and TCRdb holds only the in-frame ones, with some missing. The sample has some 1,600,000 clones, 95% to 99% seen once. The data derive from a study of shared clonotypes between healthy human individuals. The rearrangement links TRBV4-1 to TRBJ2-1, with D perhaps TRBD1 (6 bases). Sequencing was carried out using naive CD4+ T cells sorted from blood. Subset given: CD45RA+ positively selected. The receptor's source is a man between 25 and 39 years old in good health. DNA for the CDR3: TGCGCCAGCAGCCAAGTCAGGGGCCCCTACAATGAGCAGTTCTTC. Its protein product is CASSQVRGPYNEQFF.